Sequencing of this T cell receptor beta chain was carried out in a study of beta chain features in type 1 diabetes. Findings and limits, study-wide: Shortening that was moderate but significant affected the TCRB CDR3s of Type 1 diabetes patients in all four CD4+ subsets.

On this clone: What it binds is not known.

Markers CD45RO/CCR7/CD25/CD127/CD95/CD27 served to sort CD4+ naive, central memory, regulatory and stem cell-like memory cells. Sequencing targeted expressed TCRB transcripts, as all isolated RNA had been reverse transcribed. For naive, central memory and regulatory T cell samples, reads averaged approximately 3.6 million. The method was immunoSEQ multiplex PCR; TCRdb's version includes in-frame clones alone and lacks a portion of them. This table holds 150,000 to 200,000 clones, 50% to 70% found once. V dropped 6 bases and J dropped 1 base, with 6 bases sitting between them. This CDR3 contains 11 residues. From germline, CDR1 is DFQATT and CDR2 SNEGSKA (reference sequence).

Sequencing was performed on naive CD4+ T cells from blood. This sequence was found in a young man with type 1 diabetes. This chain connects TRBV20-1 to TRBJ1-2; no firm D call. DNA for the CDR3: TGCAGTGCCAAAGATAACTATGGCTACACCTTC. Amino acid sequence: CSAKDNYGYTF.